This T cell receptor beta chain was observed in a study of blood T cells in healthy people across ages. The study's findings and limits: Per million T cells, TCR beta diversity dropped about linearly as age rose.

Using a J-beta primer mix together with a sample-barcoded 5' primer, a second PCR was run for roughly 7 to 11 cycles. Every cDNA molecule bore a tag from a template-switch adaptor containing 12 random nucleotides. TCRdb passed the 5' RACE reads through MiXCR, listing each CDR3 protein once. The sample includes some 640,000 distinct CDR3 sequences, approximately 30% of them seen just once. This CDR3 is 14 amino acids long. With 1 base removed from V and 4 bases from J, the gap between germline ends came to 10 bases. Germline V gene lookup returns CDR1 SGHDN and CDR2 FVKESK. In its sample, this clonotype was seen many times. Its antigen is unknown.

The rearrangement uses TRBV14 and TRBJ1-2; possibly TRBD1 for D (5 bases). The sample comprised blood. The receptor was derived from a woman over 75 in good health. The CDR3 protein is CASSQGRGPYGYTF. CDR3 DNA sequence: TGTGCCAGCAGCCAAGGACGGGGCCCCTATGGCTACACCTTC.